The subject of this entry is one T cell receptor beta chain. This entry is derived from a study of T cell responses to AZD1222 COVID-19 vaccine. Only in-frame clones appear in the TCRdb table, and some are missing; sequencing was by immunoSEQ multiplex PCR. The sample shows 150,000 to 200,000 clones, about 92% of them seen only once. This receptor was identified in an adult in good health. Sequencing used peripheral blood, obtained on day 0 of AZD1222 vaccination.

The CDR3 nucleotides are TGTGCCAGCTCCCAGGACGGGAACAATGAGCAGTTCTTC. It encodes CASSQDGNNEQFF. This chain links TRBV18 with TRBJ2-1, with D possibly TRBD2 on 5 matching bases. CDR3 length: 13 amino acids. The germline V gene has CDR1 KGHSH and CDR2 LQKENI. Trimming took 6 bases from V and 5 from J, leaving 11 bases between them.